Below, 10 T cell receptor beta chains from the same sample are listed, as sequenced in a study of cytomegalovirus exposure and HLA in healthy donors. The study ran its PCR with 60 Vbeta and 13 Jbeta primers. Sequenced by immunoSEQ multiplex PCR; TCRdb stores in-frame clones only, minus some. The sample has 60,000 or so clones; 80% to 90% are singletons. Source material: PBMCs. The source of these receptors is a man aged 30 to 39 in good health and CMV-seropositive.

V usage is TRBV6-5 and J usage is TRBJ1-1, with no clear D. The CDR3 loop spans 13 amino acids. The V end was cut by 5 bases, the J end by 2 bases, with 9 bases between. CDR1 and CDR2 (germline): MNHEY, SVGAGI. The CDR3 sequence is CASSAEENTEAFF. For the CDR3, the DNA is TGTGCCAGCAGTGCCGAGGAAAACACTGAAGCTTTCTTT.

CDR3 sequence: CASSQPGQGEYNEQFF. CDR3 in DNA: TGCGCCAGCAGCCAACCGGGACAGGGTGAGTACAATGAGCAGTTCTTC. The chain uses TRBV4-1 and TRBJ2-1, with TRBD1 matching over 9 bases. Looked up from germline, CDR1 is MGHRA and CDR2 is YSYEKL. The CDR3 consists of 16 residues. V trimming: 2 bases; J trimming: 4 bases; junction bases outside the gene matches: 6.

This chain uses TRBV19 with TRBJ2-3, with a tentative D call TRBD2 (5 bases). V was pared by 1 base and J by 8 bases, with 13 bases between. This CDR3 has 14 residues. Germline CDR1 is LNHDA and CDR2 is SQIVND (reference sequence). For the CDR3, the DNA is TGTGCCAGTAGTATAGGCCCTAGCACAAGTACGCAGTATTTT. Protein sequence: CASSIGPSTSTQYF.

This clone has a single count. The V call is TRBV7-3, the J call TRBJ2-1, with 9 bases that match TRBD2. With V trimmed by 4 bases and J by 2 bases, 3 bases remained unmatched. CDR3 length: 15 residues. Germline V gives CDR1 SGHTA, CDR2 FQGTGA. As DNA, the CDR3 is TGTGCCAGCAGCTCTATAGCGGGAGCCTACAATGAGCAGTTCTTC. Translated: CASSSIAGAYNEQFF.

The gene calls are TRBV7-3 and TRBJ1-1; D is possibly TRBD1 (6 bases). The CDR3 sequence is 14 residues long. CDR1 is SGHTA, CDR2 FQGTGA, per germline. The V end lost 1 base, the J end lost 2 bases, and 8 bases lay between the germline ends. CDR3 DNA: TGTGCCAGCAGCTTAAACAGGGATAACACTGAAGCTTTCTTT. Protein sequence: CASSLNRDNTEAFF.

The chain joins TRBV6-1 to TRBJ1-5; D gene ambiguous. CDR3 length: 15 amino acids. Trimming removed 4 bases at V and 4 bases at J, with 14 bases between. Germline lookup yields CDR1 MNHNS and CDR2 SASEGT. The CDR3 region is CASSALRGGNQPQHF. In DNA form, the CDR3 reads TGTGCCAGCAGTGCCCTTCGGGGTGGGAATCAGCCCCAGCATTTT.

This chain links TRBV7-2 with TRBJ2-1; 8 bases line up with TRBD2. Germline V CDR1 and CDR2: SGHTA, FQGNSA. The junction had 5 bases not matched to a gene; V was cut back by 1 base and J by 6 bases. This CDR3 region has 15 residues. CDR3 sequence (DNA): TGTGCCAGCAGCTTAGTAGGACTAGCAACCAATGAGCAGTTCTTC. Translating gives CASSLVGLATNEQFF.

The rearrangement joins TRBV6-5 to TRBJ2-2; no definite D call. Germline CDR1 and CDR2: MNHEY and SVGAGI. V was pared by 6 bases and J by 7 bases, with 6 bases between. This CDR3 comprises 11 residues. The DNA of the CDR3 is TGTGCCAGCAGGGAGAACGGGGAGCTGTTTTTT. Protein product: CASRENGELFF.

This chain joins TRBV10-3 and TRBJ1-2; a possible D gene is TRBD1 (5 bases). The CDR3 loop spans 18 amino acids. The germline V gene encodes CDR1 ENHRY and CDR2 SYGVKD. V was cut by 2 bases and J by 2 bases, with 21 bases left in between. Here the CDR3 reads CAISETPQGLDGNYGYTF. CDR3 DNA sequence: TGTGCCATCAGTGAGACTCCTCAGGGCCTGGATGGGAACTATGGCTACACCTTC.

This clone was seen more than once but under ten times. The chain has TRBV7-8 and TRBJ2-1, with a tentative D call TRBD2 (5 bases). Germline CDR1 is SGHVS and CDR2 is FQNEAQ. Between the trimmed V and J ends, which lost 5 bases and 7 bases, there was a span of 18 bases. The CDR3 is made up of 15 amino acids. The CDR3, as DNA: TGTGCCAGCAGCCCGAGGTGGGAGTTAGGGAATGAGCAGTTCTTC. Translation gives CASSPRWELGNEQFF.